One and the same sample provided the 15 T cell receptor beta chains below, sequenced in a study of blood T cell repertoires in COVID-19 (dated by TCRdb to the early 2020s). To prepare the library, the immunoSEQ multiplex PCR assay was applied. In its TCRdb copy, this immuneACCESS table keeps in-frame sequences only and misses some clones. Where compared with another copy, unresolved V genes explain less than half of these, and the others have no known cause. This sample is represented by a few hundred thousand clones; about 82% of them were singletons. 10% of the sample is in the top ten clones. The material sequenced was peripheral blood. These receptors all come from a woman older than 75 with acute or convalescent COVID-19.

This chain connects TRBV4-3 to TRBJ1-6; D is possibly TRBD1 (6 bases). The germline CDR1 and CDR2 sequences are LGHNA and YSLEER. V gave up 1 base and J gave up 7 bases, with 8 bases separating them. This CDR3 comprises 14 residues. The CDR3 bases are TGCGCCAGCAGCCAAGGGACAGTGAATTCACCCCTCCACTTT. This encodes CASSQGTVNSPLHF.

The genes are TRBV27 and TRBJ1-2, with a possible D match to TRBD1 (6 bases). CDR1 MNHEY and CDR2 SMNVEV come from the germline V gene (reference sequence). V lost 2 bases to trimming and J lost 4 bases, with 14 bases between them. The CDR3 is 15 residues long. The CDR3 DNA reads TGTGCCAGCAGTTTAAGTTCCAGGGGACCCTATGGCTACACCTTC. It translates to CASSLSSRGPYGYTF.

This CDR3 reads CAISDLGTSGGYYEQYF. Here the CDR3 DNA reads TGTGCCATCAGTGATCTCGGGACTAGCGGGGGGTACTACGAGCAGTACTTC. The chain joins TRBV10-3 to TRBJ2-7; 15 bases map to TRBD2. Looked up from germline, CDR1 is ENHRY and CDR2 is SYGVKD. The CDR3 extends over 17 amino acids. J lost 3 bases, V lost 3 bases, and 6 bases had no gene match.

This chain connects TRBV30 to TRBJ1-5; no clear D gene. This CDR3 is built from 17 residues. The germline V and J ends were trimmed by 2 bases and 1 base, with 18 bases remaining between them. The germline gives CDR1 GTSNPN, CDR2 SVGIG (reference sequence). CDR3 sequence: CAWSPGGGFGSNQPQHF. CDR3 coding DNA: TGTGCCTGGAGTCCCGGAGGAGGGTTTGGAAGCAATCAGCCCCAGCATTTT.

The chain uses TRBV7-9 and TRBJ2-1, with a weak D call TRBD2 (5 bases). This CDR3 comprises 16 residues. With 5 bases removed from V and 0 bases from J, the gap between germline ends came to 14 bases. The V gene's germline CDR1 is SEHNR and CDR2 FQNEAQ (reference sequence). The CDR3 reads CASSLLAWASYNEQFF. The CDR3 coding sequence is TGTGCCAGCAGCCTCCTAGCTTGGGCCTCCTACAATGAGCAGTTCTTC.

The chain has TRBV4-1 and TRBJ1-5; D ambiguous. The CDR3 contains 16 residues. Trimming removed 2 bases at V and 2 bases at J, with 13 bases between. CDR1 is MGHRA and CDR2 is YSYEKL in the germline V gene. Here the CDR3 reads CASSQSKVRGNQPQHF. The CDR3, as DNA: TGCGCCAGCAGCCAAAGCAAAGTTCGGGGCAATCAGCCCCAGCATTTT.

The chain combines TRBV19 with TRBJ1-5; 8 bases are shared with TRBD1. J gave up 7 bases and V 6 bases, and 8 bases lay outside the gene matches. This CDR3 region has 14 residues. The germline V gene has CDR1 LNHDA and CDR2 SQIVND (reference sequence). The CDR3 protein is CASSGTGGKQPQHF. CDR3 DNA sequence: TGTGCCAGTAGCGGGACAGGAGGGAAACAGCCCCAGCATTTT.

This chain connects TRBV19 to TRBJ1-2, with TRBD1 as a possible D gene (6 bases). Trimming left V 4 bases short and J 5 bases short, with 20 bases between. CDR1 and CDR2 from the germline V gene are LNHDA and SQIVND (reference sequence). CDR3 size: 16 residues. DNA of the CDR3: TGTGCCAGTAGTACCCGGACCGGGACACCCGAGTATGGCTACACCTTC. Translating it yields CASSTRTGTPEYGYTF.

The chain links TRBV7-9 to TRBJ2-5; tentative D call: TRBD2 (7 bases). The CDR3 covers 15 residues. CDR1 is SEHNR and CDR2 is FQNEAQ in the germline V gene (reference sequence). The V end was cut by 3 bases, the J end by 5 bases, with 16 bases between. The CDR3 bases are TGTGCCAGCAGCTTTGGGGGGGCGGTTGTGGAGACCCAGTACTTC. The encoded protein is CASSFGGAVVETQYF.

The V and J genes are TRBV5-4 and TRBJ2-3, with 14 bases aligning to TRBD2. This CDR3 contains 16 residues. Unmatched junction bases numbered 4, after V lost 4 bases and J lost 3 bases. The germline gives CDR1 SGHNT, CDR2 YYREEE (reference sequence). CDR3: CASSARLAGGTDTQYF. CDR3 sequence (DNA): TGTGCCAGCAGCGCCAGACTAGCGGGGGGGACAGATACGCAGTATTTT.

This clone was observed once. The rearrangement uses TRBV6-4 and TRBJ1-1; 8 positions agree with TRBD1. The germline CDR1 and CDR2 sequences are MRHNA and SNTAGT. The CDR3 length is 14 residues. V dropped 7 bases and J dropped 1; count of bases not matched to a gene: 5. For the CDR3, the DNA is TGTGCCAGCACTAAGGACAGGGCGAACACTGAAGCTTTCTTT. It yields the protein CASTKDRANTEAFF.

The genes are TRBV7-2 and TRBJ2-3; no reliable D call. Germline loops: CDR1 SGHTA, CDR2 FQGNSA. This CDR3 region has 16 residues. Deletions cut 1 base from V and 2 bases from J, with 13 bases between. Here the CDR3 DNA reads TGTGCCAGCAGCTTAGATAACTCCCCCACCACAGATACGCAGTATTTT. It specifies CASSLDNSPTTDTQYF.

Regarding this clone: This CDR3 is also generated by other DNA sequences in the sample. The CDR3 loop is CASSYLGQGDGYTF. CDR3 sequence (DNA): TGTGCCAGCAGTTACCTGGGACAGGGGGATGGCTACACCTTC. The V gene is TRBV6-2 or TRBV6-3, the J gene TRBJ1-2; TRBD1 agrees at 11 bases. Germline CDR1 MNHEY, CDR2 SVGEGT. The CDR3 has 14 residues. Trimming at V came to 2 bases and at J to 6 bases, leaving 2 bases not matched to a gene.

The chain's CDR3 is CASSATPSFYGYTF. As DNA, the CDR3 is TGTGCCAGCAGCGCGACTCCAAGTTTCTATGGCTACACCTTC. The V and J genes are TRBV7-2 and TRBJ1-2; D unclear. The CDR3 is made up of 14 amino acids. The V end lost 5 bases, the J end lost 4 bases, and 14 bases lay between the germline ends. CDR1 and CDR2 (germline): SGHTA, FQGNSA.

CDR3 protein: CAISESTGYDYGYTF. For the CDR3, the DNA is TGTGCCATCAGTGAGTCGACAGGGTATGACTATGGCTACACCTTC. The chain joins TRBV10-3 to TRBJ1-2; TRBD1 aligns across 7 bases. Germline V lookup: CDR1 ENHRY, CDR2 SYGVKD. This CDR3 comprises 15 residues. Trimming took 0 bases from V and 3 from J; bases not matched to a gene: 4.